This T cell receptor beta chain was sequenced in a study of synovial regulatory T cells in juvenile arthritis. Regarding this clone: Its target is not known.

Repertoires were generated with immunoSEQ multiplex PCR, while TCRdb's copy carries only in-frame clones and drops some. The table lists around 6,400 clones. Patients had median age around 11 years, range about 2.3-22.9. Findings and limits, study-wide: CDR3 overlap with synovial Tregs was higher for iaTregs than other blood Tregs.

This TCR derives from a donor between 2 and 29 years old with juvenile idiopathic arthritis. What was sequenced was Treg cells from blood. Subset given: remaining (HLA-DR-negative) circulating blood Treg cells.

The CDR3 loop is CAWSDKGRGYTF. This chain uses TRBV30 with TRBJ1-2. CDR1 GTSNPN and CDR2 SVGIG come from the germline V gene (reference sequence). This CDR3 has 12 amino acids. The DNA is unrecorded.